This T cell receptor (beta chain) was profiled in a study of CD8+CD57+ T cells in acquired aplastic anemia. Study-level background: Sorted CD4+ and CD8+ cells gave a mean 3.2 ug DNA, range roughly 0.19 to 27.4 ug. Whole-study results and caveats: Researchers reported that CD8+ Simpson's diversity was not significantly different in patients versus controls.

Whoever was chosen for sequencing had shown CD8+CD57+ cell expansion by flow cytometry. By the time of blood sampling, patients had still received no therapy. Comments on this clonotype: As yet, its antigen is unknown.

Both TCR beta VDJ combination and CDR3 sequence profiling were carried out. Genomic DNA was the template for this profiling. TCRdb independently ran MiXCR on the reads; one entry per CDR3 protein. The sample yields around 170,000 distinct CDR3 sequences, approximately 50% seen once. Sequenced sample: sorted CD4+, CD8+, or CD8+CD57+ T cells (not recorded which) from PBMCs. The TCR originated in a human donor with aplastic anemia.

CDR3 loop: CAISESGKASSFGYTF. The CDR3 DNA follows: TGTGCCATCAGTGAGTCCGGCAAGGCATCGTCTTTTGGCTACACCTTC. The chain uses TRBV10-3 and TRBJ1-2; D gene unclear. CDR3 length: 16 amino acids. Germline lookup yields CDR1 ENHRY and CDR2 SYGVKD. The V gene lost 0 bases and the J gene lost 7 bases, with 18 bases spanning the gap.